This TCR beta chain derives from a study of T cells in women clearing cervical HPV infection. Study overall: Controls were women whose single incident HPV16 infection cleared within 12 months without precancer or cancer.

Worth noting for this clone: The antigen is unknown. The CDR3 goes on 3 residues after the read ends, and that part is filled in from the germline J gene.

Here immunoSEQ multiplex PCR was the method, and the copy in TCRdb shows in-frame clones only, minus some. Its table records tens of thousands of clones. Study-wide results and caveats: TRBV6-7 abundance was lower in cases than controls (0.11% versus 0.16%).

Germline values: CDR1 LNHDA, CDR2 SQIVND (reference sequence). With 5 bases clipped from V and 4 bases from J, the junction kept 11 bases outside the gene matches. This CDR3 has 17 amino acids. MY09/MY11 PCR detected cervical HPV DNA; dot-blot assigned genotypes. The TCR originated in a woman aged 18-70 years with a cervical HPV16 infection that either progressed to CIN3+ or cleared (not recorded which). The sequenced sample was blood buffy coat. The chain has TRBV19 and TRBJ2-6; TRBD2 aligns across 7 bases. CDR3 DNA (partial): TGTGCCAGTAGTCCCCGCCGGCTAGCGGCGGGGGCCAACGTC. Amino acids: CASSPRRLAAGANV. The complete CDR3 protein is CASSPRRLAAGANVLTF.